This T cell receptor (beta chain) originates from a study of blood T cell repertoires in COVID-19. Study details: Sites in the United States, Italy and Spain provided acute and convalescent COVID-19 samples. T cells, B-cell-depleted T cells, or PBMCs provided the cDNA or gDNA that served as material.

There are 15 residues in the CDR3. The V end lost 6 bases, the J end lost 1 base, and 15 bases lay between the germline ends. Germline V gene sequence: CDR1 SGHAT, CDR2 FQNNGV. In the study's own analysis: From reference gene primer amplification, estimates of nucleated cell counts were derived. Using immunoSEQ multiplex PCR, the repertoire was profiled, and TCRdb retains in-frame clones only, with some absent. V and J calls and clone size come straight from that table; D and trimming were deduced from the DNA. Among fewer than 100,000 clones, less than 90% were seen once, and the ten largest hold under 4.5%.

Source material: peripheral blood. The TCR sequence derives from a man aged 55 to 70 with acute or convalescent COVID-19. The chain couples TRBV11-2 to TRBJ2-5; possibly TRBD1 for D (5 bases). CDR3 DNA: TGTGCCAGCAGTTCCAGGTGGGGCCCCCAAGAGACCCAGTACTTC. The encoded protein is CASSSRWGPQETQYF.